This paragraph covers one TCR beta chain sequence. Trimming left V 3 bases short and J 2 bases short, with 11 bases between. The CDR3 contains 15 residues. Germline V CDR1 and CDR2: KGHDR, SFDVKD. This entry comes from a study of blood T cell repertoires in COVID-19. Overall study context: Specimens from acute and convalescent COVID-19 originated in the United States, Italy and Spain.

Original data processing: Estimation of nucleated cell counts relied on the amplification of reference gene primers. Produced via immunoSEQ multiplex PCR; TCRdb's table is partial and in-frame only. The V and J calls and clone size were taken over from that table, and D and trimming were inferred from the DNA. The profile covers about 60,000 clones, with about two thirds appearing a single time and about 5% taken by the ten largest. The sequence derives from a woman aged 70-85 years with COVID-19, enrolled during active disease. The sequenced sample was peripheral blood. The chain recombines TRBV24-1 with TRBJ2-3; a weak D match, TRBD2 (6 bases). The CDR3 sequence is CATSDGGGFTDTQYF. CDR3 sequence (DNA): TGTGCCACCAGTGATGGGGGAGGTTTCACAGATACGCAGTATTTT.